Here is one TCR beta chain with its context. Sequenced by immunoSEQ multiplex PCR; TCRdb stores in-frame clones only, minus some. The sample consists of about 38,000 clones, more than 85% of them appearing once. This CDR3 is built from 16 residues. V lost 0 bases and J lost 4, with 16 bases in between. CDR1 and CDR2 (germline): KGHSY, FQNENV. This sample is part of a study of T cell changes during pregnancy in multiple sclerosis. The genes are TRBV16 and TRBJ2-7, with D hard to call. The material was CD8+ T cells from peripheral blood mononuclear cells, obtained in the third trimester of pregnancy. This TCR came from a female donor with multiple sclerosis, enrolled in a pregnancy study. The CDR3 DNA sequence: TGTGCCAGCAGCCAATCTTTAGACTTGGAATTTTACGAGCAGTACTTC. This sequence encodes CASSQSLDLEFYEQYF.